One T cell receptor beta chain is described in this entry. Antigen unknown. The data are from a study of T cells in Graves' hyperthyroidism and ophthalmopathy. Findings and limits, study-wide: The model predicted ophthalmopathy a median roughly six months before onset.

Absence of ophthalmopathy progression within 18 months defined stable Graves' hyperthyroidism. Template material for amplifying TCR beta CDR3 regions consisted of RNA transcripts. The HTBI set primed first-round TCR CDR3 RT-PCR. TCRdb re-analysed the multiplex PCR reads in MiXCR, keeping a single row per CDR3 protein. The sample consists of roughly 720,000 distinct CDR3 sequences, around a sixth of them appearing once. The CDR3 covers 16 residues. The germline V gene has CDR1 MNHEY and CDR2 SVGEGT. J was trimmed by 7 bases and V by 10 bases; bases with no gene match: 14. The receptor was isolated from a middle-aged man with Graves' hyperthyroidism. Sequencing was performed on blood. The chain recombines TRBV6-2 or TRBV6-3 with TRBJ2-2, with 11 bases fitting TRBD1. The CDR3 sequence: CANRDSGQGVIGELFF. In DNA form, the CDR3 reads TGTGCCAACAGAGACTCGGGACAGGGGGTAATCGGGGAGCTGTTTTTT.